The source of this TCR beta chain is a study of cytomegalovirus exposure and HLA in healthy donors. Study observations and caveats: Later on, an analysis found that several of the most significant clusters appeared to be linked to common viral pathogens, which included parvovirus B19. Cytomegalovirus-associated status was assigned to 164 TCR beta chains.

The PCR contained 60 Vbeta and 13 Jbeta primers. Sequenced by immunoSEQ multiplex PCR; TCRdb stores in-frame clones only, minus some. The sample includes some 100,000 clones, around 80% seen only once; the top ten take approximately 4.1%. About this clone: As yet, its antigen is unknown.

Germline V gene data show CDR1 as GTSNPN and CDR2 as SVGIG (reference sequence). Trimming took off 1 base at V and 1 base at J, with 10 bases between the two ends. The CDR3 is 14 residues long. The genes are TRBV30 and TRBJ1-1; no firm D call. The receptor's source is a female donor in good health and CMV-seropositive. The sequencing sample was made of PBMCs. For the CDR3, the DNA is TGTGCCTGGAGTGGAGAGAGTCGGAACACTGAAGCTTTCTTT. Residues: CAWSGESRNTEAFF.